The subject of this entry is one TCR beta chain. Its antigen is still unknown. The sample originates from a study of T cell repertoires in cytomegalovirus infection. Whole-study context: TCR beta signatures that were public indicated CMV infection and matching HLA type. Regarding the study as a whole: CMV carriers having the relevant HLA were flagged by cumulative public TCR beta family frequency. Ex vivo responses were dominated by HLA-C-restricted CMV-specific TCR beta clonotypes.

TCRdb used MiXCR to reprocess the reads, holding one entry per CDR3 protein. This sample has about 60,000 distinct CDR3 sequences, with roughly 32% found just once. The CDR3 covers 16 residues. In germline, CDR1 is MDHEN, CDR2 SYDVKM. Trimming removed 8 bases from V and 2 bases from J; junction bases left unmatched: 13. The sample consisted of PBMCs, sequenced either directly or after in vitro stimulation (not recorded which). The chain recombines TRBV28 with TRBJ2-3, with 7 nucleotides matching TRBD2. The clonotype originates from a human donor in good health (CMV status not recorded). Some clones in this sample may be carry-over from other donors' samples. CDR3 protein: CASLTSGAYDTDTQYF. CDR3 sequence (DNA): TGTGCCAGCTTAACAAGCGGGGCCTATGACACAGATACGCAGTATTTT.